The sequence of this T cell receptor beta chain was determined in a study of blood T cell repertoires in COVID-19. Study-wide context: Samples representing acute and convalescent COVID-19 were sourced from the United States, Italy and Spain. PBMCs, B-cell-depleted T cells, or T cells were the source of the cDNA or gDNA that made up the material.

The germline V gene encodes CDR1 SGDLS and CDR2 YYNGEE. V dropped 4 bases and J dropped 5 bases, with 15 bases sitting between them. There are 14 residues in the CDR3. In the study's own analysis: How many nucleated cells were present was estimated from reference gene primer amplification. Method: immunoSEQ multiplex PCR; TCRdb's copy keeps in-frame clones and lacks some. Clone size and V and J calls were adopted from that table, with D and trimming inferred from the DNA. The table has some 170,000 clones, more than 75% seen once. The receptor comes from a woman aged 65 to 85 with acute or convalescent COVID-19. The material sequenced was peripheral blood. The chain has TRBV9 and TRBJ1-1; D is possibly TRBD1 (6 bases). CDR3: CASSTGGQGTEAFF. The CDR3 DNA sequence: TGTGCCAGCAGCACCGGGGGGCAGGGGACTGAAGCTTTCTTT.